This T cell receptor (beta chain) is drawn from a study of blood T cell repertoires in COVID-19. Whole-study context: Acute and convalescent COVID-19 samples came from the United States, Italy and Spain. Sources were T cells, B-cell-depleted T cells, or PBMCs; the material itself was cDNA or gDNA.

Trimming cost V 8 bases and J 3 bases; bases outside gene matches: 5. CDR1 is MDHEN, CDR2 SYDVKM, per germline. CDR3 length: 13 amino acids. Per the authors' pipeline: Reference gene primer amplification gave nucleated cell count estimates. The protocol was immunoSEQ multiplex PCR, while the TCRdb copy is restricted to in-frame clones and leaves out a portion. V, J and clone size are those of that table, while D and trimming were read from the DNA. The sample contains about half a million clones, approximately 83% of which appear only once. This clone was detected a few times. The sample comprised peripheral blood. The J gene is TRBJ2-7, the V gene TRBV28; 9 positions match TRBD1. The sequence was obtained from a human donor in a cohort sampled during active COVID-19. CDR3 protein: CASGQGQGYEQYF. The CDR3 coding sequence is TGTGCCAGCGGCCAGGGACAGGGCTACGAGCAGTACTTC.